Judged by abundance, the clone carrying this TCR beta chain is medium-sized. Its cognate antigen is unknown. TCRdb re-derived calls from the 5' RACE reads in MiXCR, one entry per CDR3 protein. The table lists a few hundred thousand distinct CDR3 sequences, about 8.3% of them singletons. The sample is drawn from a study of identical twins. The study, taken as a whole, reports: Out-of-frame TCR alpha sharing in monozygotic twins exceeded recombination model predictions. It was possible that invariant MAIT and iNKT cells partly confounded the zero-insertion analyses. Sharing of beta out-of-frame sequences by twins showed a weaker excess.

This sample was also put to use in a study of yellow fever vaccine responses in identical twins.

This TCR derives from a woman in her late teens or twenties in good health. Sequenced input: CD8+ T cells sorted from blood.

DNA for the CDR3: TGCGCCAGCAGCCAAGGGCAGGACCGTCAGCCCCAGCATTTT. Its protein is CASSQGQDRQPQHF. The chain joins TRBV4-1 to TRBJ1-5, with D unclear. V gave up 1 base and J gave up 6 bases, with 10 bases separating them. The germline V gene encodes CDR1 MGHRA and CDR2 YSYEKL. This CDR3 is built from 14 residues.